Listed here are 27 T cell receptor beta chains from one sample, sequenced in a study of lung T cells in sarcoidosis with Löfgren's syndrome. Using its own MiXCR run on the reads, TCRdb lists one record per CDR3 protein. Altogether tens of thousands of distinct CDR3 sequences are present, 21% being singletons, with the ten largest covering 2.3%. The specimen sequenced was CD4+ T cells from PBMCs. The receptors originated from a human donor with sarcoidosis (Löfgren's syndrome or another form), or a control subject (not recorded which).

This clonotype was found many times. This sequence joins TRBV19 and TRBJ1-5; the D is unclear. The CDR3 has 16 amino acids. V gave up 4 bases and J gave up 2 bases, with 15 bases separating them. The V gene's germline CDR1 is LNHDA and CDR2 SQIVND (reference sequence). The CDR3, as DNA: TGTGCCAGTAGTAAGGGAGCAGGATGGGGCAATCAGCCCCAGCATTTT. It specifies CASSKGAGWGNQPQHF.

This clonotype was seen only a few times. The chain combines TRBV5-1 with TRBJ2-1; a weak D match, TRBD2 (6 bases). V was trimmed by 4 bases and J by 2 bases, leaving 16 bases between them. The CDR3 covers 16 residues. Germline V gene data show CDR1 as SGHRS and CDR2 as YFSETQ. The CDR3 sequence: CASSSQAGPTYNEQFF. The CDR3 DNA reads as TGCGCCAGCAGCAGCCAGGCGGGACCGACCTACAATGAGCAGTTCTTC.

The rearrangement links TRBV11-1 to TRBJ2-5; D not certain. With 1 base removed from V and 7 bases from J, the gap between germline ends came to 7 bases. The germline V gene has CDR1 SGHAT and CDR2 FQDESV (reference sequence). The CDR3 covers 12 residues. The CDR3 loop reads CASSLDSRTQYF. CDR3 DNA: TGTGCCAGCAGCTTAGATTCTCGGACCCAGTACTTC. Variable domain in full (rest from reference TRBV11-1 and TRBJ2-5): EAEVAQSPRYKITEKSQAVAFWCDPISGHATLYWYRQILGQGPELLVQFQDESVVDDSQLPKDRFSAERLKGVDSTLKIQPAELGDSAMYLCASSLDSRTQYFGPGTRLLVL.

In its sample, this clonotype was seen many times. The rearrangement joins TRBV20-1 to TRBJ1-5; 8 nucleotides line up with TRBD1. Germline CDR1 is DFQATT and CDR2 is SNEGSKA (reference sequence). Trimming removed 2 bases from V and 6 bases from J; junction bases left unmatched: 9. The length of the CDR3 is 15 residues. The DNA for the CDR3 is TGCAGTGCTAGACCTGGGACAGGCGTCGGTCAGCCCCAGCATTTT. This codes for CSARPGTGVGQPQHF.

A remark on this clonotype: It may be a read error: a sequence one base away is much more abundant. The CDR3 carries no conserved terminal phenylalanine or tryptophan, so it likely arises from a read error. The V call is TRBV4-1, the J call TRBJ2-5, with D hard to call. V lost 0 bases to trimming and J lost 6 bases, with 14 bases between them. From germline, CDR1 is MGHRA and CDR2 YSYEKL. The CDR3 contains 15 residues. CDR3 amino acids: CASSQDRSGGKTQYL. CDR3 coding DNA: TGCGCCAGCAGCCAAGACAGGTCCGGTGGCAAGACCCAGTACCTC.

The chain uses TRBV5-1 and TRBJ2-4; D is uncertain. Trimming removed 5 bases from V and 0 bases from J, with 9 bases in between. The CDR3 contains 14 residues. Germline CDR1 SGHRS, CDR2 YFSETQ. CDR3 in amino acids: CASSSRLAKNIQYF. The CDR3 DNA is TGCGCCAGCAGTTCCCGGCTAGCCAAAAACATTCAGTACTTC.

The chain joins TRBV19 to TRBJ2-3; tentatively, D is TRBD2 (6 bases). Germline loops: CDR1 LNHDA, CDR2 SQIVND (reference sequence). The CDR3 totals 15 residues. CDR3 nucleotide sequence: TGTGCTGTCTCACAGGAGGGACTGCACACAGATACGCAGTATTTT. It yields the protein CAVSQEGLHTDTQYF.

The table lists this clonotype with many counts. The chain uses TRBV28 and TRBJ2-7; D is unresolved. This CDR3 has 12 residues. Germline V gene sequence: CDR1 MDHEN, CDR2 SYDVKM. Trimming took off 11 bases at V and 1 base at J, with 12 bases between the two ends. CDR3 amino acids: CACSTDSYEQYV. In DNA, the CDR3 is TGTGCCTGCTCGACGGATTCCTACGAGCAGTACGTC.

This clonotype was seen many times. The chain combines TRBV20-1 with TRBJ2-7, with 10 bases that match TRBD2. The ends lost 4 bases at V and 4 bases at J; junction bases unmatched: 7. This CDR3 spans 14 amino acids. Per the germline V gene, CDR1 is DFQATT and CDR2 is SNEGSKA (reference sequence). The CDR3: CSATTGTSVYEQYV. DNA for the CDR3: TGCAGTGCTACTACCGGGACTAGCGTATACGAGCAGTACGTC.

V gene TRBV11-2 combines with J gene TRBJ1-4; a possible D gene is TRBD1 (5 bases). The CDR3 consists of 15 residues. In germline, CDR1 is SGHAT, CDR2 FQNNGV. The V end lost 5 bases, the J end lost 8 bases, and 18 bases lay between the germline ends. Written as DNA, the CDR3 is TGTGCCAGCAGCGACTGGGGAGGGGTTCCGGAAAAACTGTTTTTT. Its protein product is CASSDWGGVPEKLFF.

This clonotype was observed a handful of times. The CDR3 nucleotides are TGTGCCAGCAGCGACGGGGGGCGGGAGTACGATGAGCAGTTCTTC. It is translated as CASSDGGREYDEQFF. This rearrangement joins TRBV7-2 to TRBJ2-1, with D possibly TRBD2 on 7 matching bases. Per germline, CDR1 SGHTA and CDR2 FQGNSA. V shed 5 bases and J shed 8 bases, with 19 bases lying between them. The CDR3 consists of 15 residues.

This clonotype was seen repeatedly, ten times or more. The chain couples TRBV10-2 to TRBJ1-2; D is unclear. Germline V CDR1 and CDR2: WSHSY, SAAADI. V dropped 6 bases and J dropped 7 bases, with 12 bases sitting between them. The CDR3 spans 12 residues. The CDR3 spells CASSSQVGGYTF. The CDR3 nucleotides are TGCGCCAGCAGCAGCCAAGTGGGTGGCTACACCTTC.

Concerning this clonotype itself: It may be a read error: a sequence one base away is much more abundant. The chain joins TRBV20-1 to TRBJ1-4; no clear D. The CDR3 length is 13 residues. The germline V and J ends were trimmed by 4 bases and 4 bases, with 10 bases remaining between them. Germline CDR1 and CDR2: DFQATT and SNEGSKA (reference sequence). In DNA form, the CDR3 reads TGCAGTGCTAAAGTCAGGAATAATGAAAAACTGTTTTTT. Its protein product is CSAKVRNNEKLFF.

V is TRBV7-2 and J is TRBJ2-2; 13 nucleotides line up with TRBD2. CDR3 size: 18 residues. Germline-derived CDR1 and CDR2 are SGHTA and FQGNSA. J was trimmed by 0 bases and V by 4 bases; bases with no gene match: 5. The CDR3 bases are TGTGCCAGCAGCTCGGGACTAGCGGGGAGCGCGAACACCGGGGAGCTGTTTTTT. Protein product: CASSSGLAGSANTGELFF.

This clonotype appeared many times. The chain combines TRBV6-6 with TRBJ2-7; 8 positions agree with TRBD2. The CDR3 totals 15 residues. The trim removed 2 bases at V and 2 bases at J, leaving 5 bases unmatched. Looked up from germline, CDR1 is MNHNY and CDR2 is SVGAGI (reference sequence). The CDR3 spells CASSYGIAGTYEQYF. The CDR3 DNA sequence: TGTGCCAGCAGTTACGGGATAGCGGGGACCTACGAGCAGTACTTC.

The rearrangement uses TRBV2 and TRBJ2-1; 15 nucleotides align to TRBD2. With 6 bases clipped from V and 9 bases from J, the junction kept 6 bases outside the gene matches. The V gene's germline CDR1 is SNHLY and CDR2 FYNNEI. The length of the CDR3 is 15 residues. CDR3 amino acids: CASSEGLAGGLEQFF. CDR3 bases: TGTGCCAGCAGCGAGGGACTAGCGGGAGGTCTTGAGCAGTTCTTC.

The chain uses TRBV11-3 and TRBJ2-2, with D possibly being TRBD1 (6 bases). Trimming removed 5 bases at V and 0 bases at J, with 10 bases between. CDR1 is SGHNT, CDR2 YENEEA, per germline. The CDR3 contains 15 residues. CDR3 nucleotides: TGTGCCAGCAGCCCAAGGACAGCGAACACCGGGGAGCTGTTTTTT. Translation: CASSPRTANTGELFF.

This clonotype was seen at least ten times. This chain uses TRBV6-1 with TRBJ2-1; 10 nucleotides match TRBD2. Germline-derived CDR1 and CDR2 are MNHNS and SASEGT. Germline trimming cut 1 base from V and 0 bases from J; bases unmatched to any gene: 6. The CDR3 runs 18 residues. CDR3 bases: TGTGCCAGCAGTGAAGGTAGCGGGGGGCTGAGCTCCTACAATGAGCAGTTCTTC. It is translated as CASSEGSGGLSSYNEQFF.

This clonotype appeared many times. The V and J genes are TRBV4-2 and TRBJ2-3; 10 nucleotides align to TRBD2. The CDR3 is made up of 17 amino acids. J gave up 1 base and V 1 base, and 5 bases lay outside the gene matches. Germline CDR1 and CDR2: LGHNA and YNFKEQ. The CDR3 bases are TGTGCCAGCAGCCAAGGGGAAGCGGGAGGGGGCACAGATACGCAGTATTTT. Protein sequence: CASSQGEAGGGTDTQYF.

At least ten counts were recorded for this clonotype. This chain links TRBV19 with TRBJ1-1; no definite D call. The CDR3 is 14 amino acids. Germline CDR1 is LNHDA and CDR2 is SQIVND (reference sequence). V lost 7 bases and J 0 bases, leaving 12 bases between the germline ends. The CDR3 nucleotides read TGTGCCAGTACCTTACAAGGAGTGAACACTGAAGCTTTCTTT. Its protein product is CASTLQGVNTEAFF.

This clonotype was counted many times. This rearrangement joins TRBV6-6 to TRBJ2-6; D is possibly TRBD2 (5 bases). The V end lost 2 bases, the J end lost 0 bases, and 11 bases lay between the germline ends. The CDR3 length is 17 residues. Germline CDR1 reads MNHNY; CDR2 reads SVGAGI (reference sequence). CDR3: CASSYGEADSGANVLTF. The CDR3 DNA is TGTGCCAGCAGTTACGGGGAAGCGGACTCTGGGGCCAACGTCCTGACTTTC.

This chain joins TRBV5-4 and TRBJ2-7; D is undetermined. The germline CDR1 and CDR2 sequences are SGHNT and YYREEE (reference sequence). CDR3 length: 15 amino acids. The ends were cut back, 4 bases at V and 0 bases at J, with 14 bases in the middle. The CDR3 nucleotides read TGTGCCAGCAGCCTGGGTGGGGATTACTCCTACGAGCAGTACTTC. Amino acid sequence: CASSLGGDYSYEQYF.

A few counts support this clonotype. The chain combines TRBV9 with TRBJ2-7, with D unclear. CDR3 length: 10 residues. V was cut by 4 bases and J by 5 bases, with 4 bases left in between. Germline V CDR1 and CDR2: SGDLS, YYNGEE. The CDR3 nucleotides read TGTGCCAGCAGCCCGAACGAGCAGTACTTC. The encoded protein is CASSPNEQYF. Based on the CDR3 plus reference TRBV9 and TRBJ2-7, the full variable domain is DSGVTQTPKHLITATGQRVTLRCSPRSGDLSVYWYQQSLDQGLQFLIQYYNGEERAKGNILERFSAQQFPDLHSELNLSSLELGDSALYFCASSPNEQYFGPGTRLTVT.

This sequence joins TRBV6-1 and TRBJ1-2; D call uncertain. Germline CDR1 and CDR2: MNHNS and SASEGT. The V end was cut by 8 bases, the J end by 5 bases, with 18 bases between. The CDR3 totals 14 residues. The CDR3 region is CASVEWGALYGYTF. CDR3 DNA: TGTGCCAGCGTTGAATGGGGAGCCCTGTATGGCTACACCTTC.

This clonotype was counted many times. The chain employs TRBV20-1 and TRBJ2-7; 9 bases fit TRBD2. V was clipped by 2 bases and J by 7 bases; unmatched bases: 9. Germline CDR1 is DFQATT and CDR2 is SNEGSKA (reference sequence). This CDR3 is 14 amino acids long. The CDR3 reads CSARIPSGAQEQYF. CDR3 nucleotide sequence: TGCAGTGCTAGAATTCCTAGCGGGGCGCAAGAGCAGTACTTC.

As for this clonotype: It may be a read error: a sequence one base away is much more abundant. This sequence joins TRBV12-5 and TRBJ1-1; the match to TRBD1 covers 9 bases. CDR1 LGHNT and CDR2 FRNRAP come from the germline V gene. The CDR3 runs to 15 residues. The CDR3 DNA follows: TGTGCTAGTGGTTCCACAGGGGGCCAGAACATTGAAGCTTTCTTT. Translated, it gives CASGSTGGQNIEAFF. The full variable domain, with the rest looked up from reference TRBV12-5 and TRBJ1-1, is DARVTQTPRHKVTEMGQEVTMRCQPILGHNTVFWYRQTMMQGLELLAYFRNRAPLDDSGMPKDRFSAEMPDATLATLKIQPSEPRDSAVYFCASGSTGGQNIEAFFGQGTRLTVV.

At least ten counts were recorded for this clonotype. This chain uses TRBV28 with TRBJ1-2; D is possibly TRBD1 (5 bases). V lost 9 bases, J lost 6 bases, and 20 bases lay in between. Per germline, CDR1 MDHEN and CDR2 SYDVKM. The CDR3 runs 14 residues. The CDR3 spells CASTFLGTTHGYTF. DNA for the CDR3: TGTGCCAGTACCTTCCTGGGGACGACCCATGGCTACACCTTC.